This TCR beta chain was identified in a study of T cell changes during pregnancy in multiple sclerosis. Here immunoSEQ multiplex PCR was the method, and the copy in TCRdb shows in-frame clones only, minus some. In the table there are about 130,000 clones, about 96% of which are singletons. Trimming removed 9 bases at V and 7 bases at J, with 16 bases between. The CDR3 runs 13 residues. Germline CDR1 reads LNHDA; CDR2 reads SQIVND (reference sequence). V and J are TRBV19 and TRBJ1-5, with D unclear. This receptor was obtained from a female donor with multiple sclerosis, enrolled in a pregnancy study. This sample comprised peripheral blood, obtained after pregnancy. The CDR3 is CASLADAGQPQHF. CDR3 coding DNA: TGTGCCAGCCTCGCGGACGCGGGGCAGCCCCAGCATTTT.